These T cell receptor beta chains were read from a single sample in a study of identical twins. TCRdb processed the 5' RACE reads anew with MiXCR; each CDR3 protein has one entry. The data hold roughly 480,000 distinct CDR3 sequences, with approximately 25% observed a single time. The same specimen was also included in a second study, on T cells expressing NK-cell markers.

Specimen: CD4+ T cells sorted from blood. The origin of the receptors is a woman aged 18-29 years in good health. Both conserved end residues are part of each CDR3. D genes are given only for firm matches. Size is stated for part of the rows, as once, few or many counts, or as a class when the clone is expanded.

j_call	d_call	clone_size	v_call	cdr3_aa	cdr3_nt
TRBJ2-4	-	few	TRBV24-1	CATWIYRDIAKNIQYF	TGTGCCACCTGGATTTACAGGGACATAGCCAAAAACATTCAGTACTTC
TRBJ1-2	TRBD1	-	TRBV11-3	CASSPGGQDYGYTF	TGTGCCAGCAGCCCAGGGGGGCAGGACTATGGCTACACCTTC
TRBJ2-7	TRBD2	once	TRBV20-1	CTAKRAGVDEQYF	TGCACCGCAAAAAGAGCGGGAGTAGACGAGCAGTACTTC
TRBJ2-1	-	-	TRBV6-5	CASRYLSGGAAYNEQFF	TGTGCCAGCAGGTACCTGAGTGGGGGGGCCGCGTACAATGAGCAGTTCTTC
TRBJ2-2	-	few	TRBV5-1	CASGSNTGELFF	TGCGCCAGCGGGTCGAACACCGGGGAGCTGTTTTTT
TRBJ1-4	-	few	TRBV20-1	CSASHGGNEKLFF	TGCAGTGCTAGTCACGGGGGAAATGAAAAACTGTTTTTT
TRBJ2-2	-	-	TRBV7-9	CASSFISAQAGELFF	TGTGCCAGCAGCTTTATCAGCGCCCAGGCCGGGGAGCTGTTTTTT
TRBJ2-5	-	-	TRBV24-1	CATSGTGTGTQYF	TGTGCCACCAGTGGTACCGGGACCGGGACCCAGTACTTC
TRBJ2-1	TRBD2	few	TRBV12-3/TRBV12-4	CASSFGSGRGNEQFF	TGTGCCAGCAGTTTCGGTAGCGGGAGGGGCAATGAGCAGTTCTTC
TRBJ2-6	-	few	TRBV11-2	CASSLLGQPGANVLTF	TGTGCCAGCAGCCTATTGGGGCAACCCGGGGCCAACGTCCTGACTTTC
TRBJ2-2	-	-	TRBV14	CASSQFRSTGELFF	TGTGCCAGCAGCCAATTCCGCAGCACCGGGGAGCTGTTTTTT
TRBJ2-1	TRBD2	many	TRBV5-1	CASSLILSGRAWNEQFF	TGCGCCAGCAGCCTCATCCTTAGCGGGAGGGCATGGAATGAGCAGTTCTTC
TRBJ2-3	-	-	TRBV3-1	CASSPTYSTDTQYF	TGTGCCAGCAGCCCGACATATAGCACAGATACGCAGTATTTT
TRBJ1-4	-	few	TRBV5-1	CASSSGVGYEKLFF	TGCGCCAGCAGCTCAGGGGTGGGCTATGAAAAACTGTTTTTT
TRBJ2-5	-	-	TRBV29-1	CSVAGRIQETQYF	TGCAGCGTCGCCGGACGGATCCAAGAGACCCAGTACTTC
TRBJ2-1	TRBD1	-	TRBV29-1	CSVDRNRGENNEQFF	TGCAGCGTTGACCGGAACAGGGGTGAGAACAATGAGCAGTTCTTC
TRBJ2-7	-	-	TRBV4-3	CASSQDITAFGYEQYF	TGCGCCAGCAGCCAAGATATTACCGCTTTTGGTTACGAGCAGTACTTC
TRBJ1-1	-	few	TRBV9	CASSVDSGGGGTEAFF	TGTGCCAGCAGCGTAGATTCGGGGGGCGGGGGCACTGAAGCTTTCTTT
TRBJ2-1	-	-	TRBV4-3	CASSQDNYNEQFF	TGCGCCAGCAGCCAAGACAACTACAATGAGCAGTTCTTC
TRBJ2-1	-	-	TRBV20-1	CSVLIRESSYNEQFF	TGCAGTGTCCTTATACGGGAGAGTTCCTACAATGAGCAGTTCTTC
TRBJ1-1	-	-	TRBV4-3	CASSHRDISTEAFF	TGCGCCAGCAGCCACCGGGATATATCCACTGAAGCTTTCTTT
TRBJ1-1	TRBD1	few	TRBV27	CASSNRGLRAFF	TGTGCCAGCAGTAACAGGGGGCTAAGAGCTTTCTTT
TRBJ2-1	-	-	TRBV6-2/TRBV6-3	CASSSRTGSQFF	TGTGCCAGCAGTTCGCGGACCGGGTCCCAGTTCTTC
TRBJ2-7	-	many	TRBV3-1	CASSQGHEQYF	TGTGCCAGCAGCCAAGGACACGAGCAGTACTTC
TRBJ1-5	TRBD1	few	TRBV12-3/TRBV12-4	CASSLSRGEQPQHF	TGTGCCAGCAGTCTATCCAGGGGGGAACAGCCCCAGCATTTT
TRBJ1-2	-	-	TRBV29-1	CSGGERKLDYTF	TGCAGCGGCGGGGAACGGAAGCTTGACTACACCTTC
TRBJ2-3	TRBD2	many	TRBV7-9	CASSLAGVTDTQYF	TGTGCCAGCAGCCTAGCGGGAGTAACAGATACGCAGTATTTT
TRBJ1-1	-	-	TRBV5-5	CASSLPTSNEAFF	TGTGCCAGCAGCTTGCCTACCAGCAATGAAGCTTTCTTT
TRBJ2-1	-	once	TRBV7-8	CASSAIRAGAPEQFF	TGTGCCAGCAGCGCCATCAGGGCGGGGGCACCGGAGCAGTTCTTC
TRBJ2-5	-	-	TRBV20-1	CSARDSAVQETQYF	TGCAGTGCTAGGGACTCGGCCGTCCAAGAGACCCAGTACTTC